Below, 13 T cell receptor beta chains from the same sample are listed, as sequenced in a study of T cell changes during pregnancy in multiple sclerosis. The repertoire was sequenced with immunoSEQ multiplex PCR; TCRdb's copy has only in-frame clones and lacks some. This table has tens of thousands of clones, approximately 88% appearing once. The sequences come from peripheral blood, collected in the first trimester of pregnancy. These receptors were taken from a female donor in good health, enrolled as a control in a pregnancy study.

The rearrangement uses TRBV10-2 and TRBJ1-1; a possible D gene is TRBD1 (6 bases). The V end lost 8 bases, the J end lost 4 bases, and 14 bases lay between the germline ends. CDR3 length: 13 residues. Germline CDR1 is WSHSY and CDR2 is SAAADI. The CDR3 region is CASLSGVSTEAFF. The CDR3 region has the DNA TGCGCCAGCCTGTCAGGGGTAAGCACTGAAGCTTTCTTT.

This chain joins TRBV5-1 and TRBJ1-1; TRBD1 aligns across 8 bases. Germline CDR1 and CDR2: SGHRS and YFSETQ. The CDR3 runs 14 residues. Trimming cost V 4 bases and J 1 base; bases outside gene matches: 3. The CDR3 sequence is CASSGGTGNTEAFF. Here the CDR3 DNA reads TGCGCCAGCAGCGGGGGGACAGGGAACACTGAAGCTTTCTTT.

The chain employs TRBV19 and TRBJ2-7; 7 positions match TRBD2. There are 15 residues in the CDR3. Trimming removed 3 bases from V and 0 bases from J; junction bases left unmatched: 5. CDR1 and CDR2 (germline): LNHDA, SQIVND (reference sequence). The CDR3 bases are TGTGCCAGTAGTATCCGTAGCGGGCCCTCCTACGAGCAGTACTTC. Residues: CASSIRSGPSYEQYF.

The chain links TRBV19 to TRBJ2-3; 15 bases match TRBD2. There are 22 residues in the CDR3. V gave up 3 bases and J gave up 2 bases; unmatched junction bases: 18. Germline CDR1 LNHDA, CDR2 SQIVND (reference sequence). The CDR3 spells CASSMLWGQGTSGRPFTDTQYF. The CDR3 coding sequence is TGTGCCAGTAGTATGTTGTGGGGACAGGGGACTAGCGGGAGGCCATTCACAGATACGCAGTATTTT.

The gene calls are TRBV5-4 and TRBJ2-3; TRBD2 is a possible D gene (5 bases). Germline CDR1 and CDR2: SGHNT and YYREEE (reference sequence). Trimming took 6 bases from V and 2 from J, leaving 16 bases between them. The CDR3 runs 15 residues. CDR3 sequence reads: CASNNGAAPTDTQYF. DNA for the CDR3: TGTGCCAGCAACAATGGAGCGGCCCCCACAGATACGCAGTATTTT.

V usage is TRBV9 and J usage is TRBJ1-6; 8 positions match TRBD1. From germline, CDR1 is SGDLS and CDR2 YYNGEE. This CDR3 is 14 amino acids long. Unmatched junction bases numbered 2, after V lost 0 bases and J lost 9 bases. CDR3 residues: CASSVGQGASPLHF. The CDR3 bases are TGTGCCAGCAGCGTAGGGCAGGGGGCTTCACCCCTCCACTTT.

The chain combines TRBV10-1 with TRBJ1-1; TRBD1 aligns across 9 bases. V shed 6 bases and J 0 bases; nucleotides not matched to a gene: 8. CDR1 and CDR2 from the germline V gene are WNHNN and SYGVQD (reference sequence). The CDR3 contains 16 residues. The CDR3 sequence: CASRDTGGPMNTEAFF. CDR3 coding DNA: TGCGCCAGCAGGGATACAGGGGGCCCCATGAACACTGAAGCTTTCTTT.

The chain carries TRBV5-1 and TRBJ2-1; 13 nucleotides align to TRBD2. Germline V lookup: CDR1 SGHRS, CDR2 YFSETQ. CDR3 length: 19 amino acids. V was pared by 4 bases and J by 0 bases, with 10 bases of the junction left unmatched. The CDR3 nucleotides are TGCGCCAGCAGCCCGGAGGGGACTAGCGGGGCATACTCCTACAATGAGCAGTTCTTC. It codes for CASSPEGTSGAYSYNEQFF. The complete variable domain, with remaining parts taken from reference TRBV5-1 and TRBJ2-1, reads KAGVTQTPRYLIKTRGQQVTLSCSPISGHRSVSWYQQTPGQGLQFLFEYFSETQRNKGNFPGRFSGRQFSNSRSEMNVSTLELGDSALYLCASSPEGTSGAYSYNEQFFGPGTRLTVL.

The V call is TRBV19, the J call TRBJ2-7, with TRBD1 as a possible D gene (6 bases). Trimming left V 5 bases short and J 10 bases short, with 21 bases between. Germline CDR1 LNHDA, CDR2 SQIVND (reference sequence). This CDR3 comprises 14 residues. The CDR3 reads CASSASGTRGSQYF. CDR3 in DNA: TGTGCCAGTAGTGCCTCCGGGACAAGGGGGTCCCAGTACTTC.

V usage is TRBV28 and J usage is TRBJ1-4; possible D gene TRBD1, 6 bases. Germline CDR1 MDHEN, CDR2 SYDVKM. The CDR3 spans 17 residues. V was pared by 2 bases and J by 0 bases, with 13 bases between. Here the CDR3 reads CASSLGRTVTTNEKLFF. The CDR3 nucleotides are TGTGCCAGCAGTTTAGGGCGGACAGTAACAACTAATGAAAAACTGTTTTTT.

DNA of the CDR3: TGTGCCAGCAGCTCATACAGGGAAGCTGGAAACACCATATATTTT. This encodes CASSSYREAGNTIYF. The chain employs TRBV7-9 and TRBJ1-3; tentative D call: TRBD1 (6 bases). The germline gives CDR1 SEHNR, CDR2 FQNEAQ (reference sequence). The CDR3 totals 15 residues. The V gene lost 4 bases and the J gene lost 2 bases, with 12 bases spanning the gap.

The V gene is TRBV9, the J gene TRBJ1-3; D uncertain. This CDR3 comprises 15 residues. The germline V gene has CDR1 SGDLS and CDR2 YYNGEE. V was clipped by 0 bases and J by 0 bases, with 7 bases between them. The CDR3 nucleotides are TGTGCCAGCAGCGTAGGTGGCAGCTCTGGAAACACCATATATTTT. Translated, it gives CASSVGGSSGNTIYF.

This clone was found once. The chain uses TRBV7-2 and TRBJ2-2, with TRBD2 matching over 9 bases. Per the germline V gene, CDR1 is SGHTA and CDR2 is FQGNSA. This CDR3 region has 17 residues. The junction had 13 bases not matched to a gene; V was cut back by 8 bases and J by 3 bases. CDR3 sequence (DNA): TGTGCCAGCGGAGGTGGCGGGGGGGCGTTGTACACCGGGGAGCTGTTTTTT. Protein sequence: CASGGGGGALYTGELFF.